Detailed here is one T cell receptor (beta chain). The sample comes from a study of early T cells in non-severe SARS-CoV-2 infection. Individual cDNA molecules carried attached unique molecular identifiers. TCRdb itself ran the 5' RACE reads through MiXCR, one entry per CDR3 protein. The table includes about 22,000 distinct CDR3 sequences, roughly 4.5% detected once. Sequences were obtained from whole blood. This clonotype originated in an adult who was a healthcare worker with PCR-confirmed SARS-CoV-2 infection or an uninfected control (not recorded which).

The CDR3 sequence: CASSFERGVSTDTQYF. DNA of the CDR3: TGTGCCAGCAGTTTCGAGAGGGGCGTTAGCACAGATACGCAGTATTTT. V gene TRBV27 combines with J gene TRBJ2-3, with D perhaps matching TRBD1 or TRBD2 (5 bases each). V dropped 3 bases and J dropped 0 bases, with 13 bases sitting between them. CDR1 is MNHEY and CDR2 is SMNVEV in the germline V gene (reference sequence). This CDR3 region has 16 residues.